This passage covers 17 T cell receptor beta chains from one sample sequenced in a study of shared clonotypes between healthy human individuals. Assay: immunoSEQ multiplex PCR; the TCRdb copy retains only in-frame clones and omits some. The sample gives around 1.5 million clones, around 98% of which show up once; approximately 0.45% is in the top ten. The sample comprised naive CD4+ T cells sorted from blood. Indicated subset: CD45RA+ positively selected. The receptors derive from a young man in good health.

The chain recombines TRBV9 with TRBJ1-2, with 7 positions matching TRBD1. The CDR3 runs 16 residues. V shed 0 bases, J shed 3 bases, and the junction held 8 bases outside the gene matches. CDR1 SGDLS and CDR2 YYNGEE come from the germline V gene. DNA of the CDR3: TGTGCCAGCAGCGTAGCCCCTTCCGGGACAGACTATGGCTACACCTTC. Protein product: CASSVAPSGTDYGYTF.

The chain is built from TRBV5-1 and TRBJ2-7; 10 bases are a match to TRBD2. Looked up from germline, CDR1 is SGHRS and CDR2 is YFSETQ. The CDR3 sequence is 16 residues long. The ends lost 0 bases at V and 3 bases at J; junction bases unmatched: 6. CDR3: CASSLGPLAGGYEQYF. CDR3 DNA sequence: TGCGCCAGCAGCTTGGGACCCTTAGCGGGAGGCTACGAGCAGTACTTC.

CDR3 in DNA: TGTGCCAGCAGTTTATCAATAAACCCGACGACAGCCTACGAGCAGTACTTC. It translates to CASSLSINPTTAYEQYF. The V and J genes are TRBV27 and TRBJ2-7; a possible D gene is TRBD1 (5 bases). V was pared by 0 bases and J by 2 bases, with 17 bases between. The germline gives CDR1 MNHEY, CDR2 SMNVEV (reference sequence). The CDR3 totals 17 residues.

In this sample, this clone turned up once. The rearrangement links TRBV5-5 to TRBJ2-7, with 10 bases identical to TRBD1. The CDR3 is 15 amino acids. Germline CDR1 reads SGHKS; CDR2 reads YYEKEE (reference sequence). V lost 4 bases to trimming and J lost 1 base; unmatched junction nucleotides: 5. Here the CDR3 DNA reads TGTGCCAGCAGCCGGACAGGGGGGGCATCCTACGAGCAGTACTTC. Translated, it gives CASSRTGGASYEQYF.

This clone has just one count. The chain is built from TRBV7-9 and TRBJ2-7, with a weak D call TRBD2 (6 bases). The CDR3 totals 14 residues. V gave up 1 base and J gave up 4 bases, with 11 bases separating them. Germline lookup yields CDR1 SEHNR and CDR2 FQNEAQ (reference sequence). The CDR3 DNA follows: TGTGCCAGCAGCTTAGAAGTGGGAGGATACGAGCAGTACTTC. Residues: CASSLEVGGYEQYF.

The chain uses TRBV28 and TRBJ1-4, with no clear D. The CDR3 spans 16 residues. From germline, CDR1 is MDHEN and CDR2 SYDVKM. Trimming took 2 bases from V and 8 from J, leaving 18 bases between them. CDR3 amino acids: CASSLLQQLPGEKLFF. The CDR3 DNA follows: TGTGCCAGCAGTTTACTACAACAGCTTCCTGGGGAAAAACTGTTTTTT.

This chain uses TRBV4-1 with TRBJ2-3, with D possibly matching TRBD1 (5 bases). Trimming pared 4 bases from V and 0 bases from J, leaving 8 bases between. This CDR3 contains 14 residues. Germline V CDR1 and CDR2: MGHRA, YSYEKL. CDR3 DNA: TGCGCCAGCAGCCTACGACAGAGCACAGATACGCAGTATTTT. Residues: CASSLRQSTDTQYF.

V and J are TRBV5-1 and TRBJ2-5; D not certain. Trimming pared 4 bases from V and 2 bases from J, leaving 12 bases between. In germline, CDR1 is SGHRS, CDR2 YFSETQ. CDR3 length equals 14 residues. CDR3 sequence: CASSAAGRQETQYF. DNA of the CDR3: TGCGCCAGCAGCGCGGCCGGACGGCAAGAGACCCAGTACTTC.

V usage is TRBV5-1 and J usage is TRBJ2-3; 8 bases are shared with TRBD2. Germline CDR1 SGHRS, CDR2 YFSETQ. Trimming took 4 bases from V and 2 from J; bases not matched to a gene: 6. The CDR3 covers 15 residues. The chain's CDR3 is CASSPIAGNTDTQYF. The CDR3 nucleotides are TGCGCCAGCAGCCCCATAGCGGGAAACACAGATACGCAGTATTTT.

This rearrangement joins TRBV7-2 to TRBJ1-5; 10 bases are a match to TRBD1. V lost 5 bases, J lost 8 bases, and 9 bases stayed unmatched. CDR3 length: 15 amino acids. Germline CDR1 reads SGHTA; CDR2 reads FQGNSA. CDR3: CASSVGQGVKEPQHF. The CDR3 region has the DNA TGTGCCAGCAGCGTTGGACAGGGGGTAAAGGAGCCCCAGCATTTT.

This clone came up once. The gene calls are TRBV19 and TRBJ1-5; D remains ambiguous. CDR3 length equals 13 residues. The germline V and J ends were trimmed by 8 bases and 5 bases, with 13 bases remaining between them. CDR1 and CDR2 (germline): LNHDA, SQIVND (reference sequence). DNA of the CDR3: TGTGCCAGTTCCGTCGGTCGTGATCAGCCCCAGCATTTT. The encoded protein is CASSVGRDQPQHF.

This chain joins TRBV6-5 and TRBJ2-5; D ambiguous. This CDR3 has 14 residues. CDR1 is MNHEY, CDR2 SVGAGI, per germline. Trimming stripped 0 bases from V and 5 bases from J, with 10 bases between. The CDR3 here is CASSYSLTGETQYF. The CDR3 bases are TGTGCCAGCAGTTACTCGCTTACCGGGGAGACCCAGTACTTC.

The chain has TRBV11-2 and TRBJ2-7, with TRBD2 identical over 8 bases. From germline, CDR1 is SGHAT and CDR2 FQNNGV. V lost 5 bases, J lost 0 bases, and 6 bases stayed unmatched. The CDR3 loop spans 15 amino acids. The CDR3 bases are TGTGCCAGCAGCCAAGCGGGGGCCAGCTCCTACGAGCAGTACTTC. Its translation is CASSQAGASSYEQYF.

This clone appeared a few times. This CDR3 is CSAMGQGAYEQYF. CDR3 bases: TGCAGCGCGATGGGACAGGGGGCCTACGAGCAGTACTTC. The chain employs TRBV29-1 and TRBJ2-7; 11 positions agree with TRBD1. Germline CDR1 and CDR2: SQVTM and ANQGSEA. V lost 7 bases and J lost 2; bases outside the gene matches: 4. This CDR3 is 13 amino acids long.

As to this clone: Other DNA sequences within the sample encode an identical CDR3. V and J are TRBV28 and TRBJ2-7; the D gene is possibly TRBD1 (7 bases). Germline lookup yields CDR1 MDHEN and CDR2 SYDVKM. V gave up 3 bases and J gave up 3 bases, with 12 bases separating them. This CDR3 has 14 residues. The CDR3 DNA reads as TGTGCCAGCAGTTTGGGGGGACAGAGCTACGAGCAGTACTTC. Translation: CASSLGGQSYEQYF. The entire variable domain, with the rest obtained from reference TRBV28 and TRBJ2-7, is as follows: DVKVTQSSRYLVKRTGEKVFLECVQDMDHENMFWYRQDPGLGLRLIYFSYDVKMKEKGDIPEGYSVSREKKERFSLILESASTNQTSMYLCASSLGGQSYEQYFGPGTRLTVT.

V usage is TRBV5-1 and J usage is TRBJ1-2; 9 bases line up with TRBD1. After removal of 0 bases from V and 7 bases from J, the junction contained 7 bases not matched to a gene. The CDR3 consists of 15 residues. Germline lookup yields CDR1 SGHRS and CDR2 YFSETQ. CDR3 in amino acids: CASSLERGQGAGYTF. CDR3 sequence (DNA): TGCGCCAGCAGCTTGGAAAGGGGACAGGGCGCTGGCTACACCTTC. Complete variable domain (other parts from reference TRBV5-1 and TRBJ1-2): KAGVTQTPRYLIKTRGQQVTLSCSPISGHRSVSWYQQTPGQGLQFLFEYFSETQRNKGNFPGRFSGRQFSNSRSEMNVSTLELGDSALYLCASSLERGQGAGYTFGSGTRLTVV.

The chain links TRBV7-2 to TRBJ2-5, with 9 bases matching TRBD1. J gave up 9 bases and V 3 bases, and 5 bases lay outside the gene matches. Germline CDR1 and CDR2: SGHTA and FQGNSA. The CDR3 consists of 13 residues. CDR3 coding DNA: TGTGCCAGCAGCTTTACAGGGGGCGCGGCCCAGTACTTC. Its protein product is CASSFTGGAAQYF.